The 19 T cell receptor beta chains below all came from one sample that was sequenced in a study of T-cell reconstitution after alpha-beta-depleted transplantation in children. Construction of the TCRbeta library involved unique molecular identifiers. TCRdb analysed the PCR reads with MiXCR anew, one entry per CDR3 protein. Of about 58,000 distinct CDR3 sequences in the sample, approximately 46% were seen once. Material: PBMCs, mostly from graft donor cells, obtained 360 days after TCRalphabeta/CD19-depleted stem cell transplant. These receptors came from a male patient between 10 and 17 years old who had a stem cell transplant for acute lymphoblastic leukemia, so the T cells may come from the graft donor.

The J gene is TRBJ2-7, the V gene TRBV7-8; 12 bases align to TRBD2. The germline V gene has CDR1 SGHVS and CDR2 FQNEAQ. The V and J ends lost 3 bases and 3 bases, in that order; junction bases with no gene match: 6. There are 16 residues in the CDR3. As DNA, the CDR3 is TGTGCCAGCAGCTTGGGAGGACTAGCGGGAATCTACGAGCAGTACTTC. Translated, it gives CASSLGGLAGIYEQYF.

V and J are TRBV7-2 and TRBJ2-2; 7 bases align to TRBD2. CDR1 and CDR2 from the germline V gene are SGHTA and FQGNSA. This CDR3 region has 16 residues. Germline trimming cut 5 bases from V and 1 base from J; bases unmatched to any gene: 7. The DNA for the CDR3 is TGTGCCAGCAGCCCGGGAGCGGGGATGAACACCGGGGAGCTGTTTTTT. Encoded protein: CASSPGAGMNTGELFF. Full variable domain (rest looked up from reference TRBV7-2 and TRBJ2-2): GAGVSQSPSNKVTEKGKDVELRCDPISGHTALYWYRQSLGQGLEFLIYFQGNSAPDKSGLPSDRFSAERTGGSVSTLTIQRTQQEDSAVYLCASSPGAGMNTGELFFGEGSRLTVL.

This clonotype has a count of ten or more. The chain recombines TRBV29-1 with TRBJ1-2; TRBD1 might be the D (5 bases). The CDR3 spans 12 residues. Trimming stripped 6 bases from V and 8 bases from J, with 16 bases between. CDR1 is SQVTM and CDR2 is ANQGSEA in the germline V gene. The CDR3 bases are TGCAGCGTACCCAGGGTGACGGGGGGCTACACCTTC. Its translation is CSVPRVTGGYTF.

For the CDR3, the DNA is TGTGCCAGCGGAAATACAGGGTCAGCCACCGGGGAGCTGTTTTTT. Translating it yields CASGNTGSATGELFF. The chain uses TRBV6-1 and TRBJ2-2; a possible D gene is TRBD1 (6 bases). CDR1 is MNHNS and CDR2 is SASEGT in the germline V gene. The CDR3 is 15 amino acids. V dropped 8 bases and J dropped 4 bases, with 17 bases sitting between them.

This chain connects TRBV6-5 to TRBJ1-2; 7 nucleotides line up with TRBD1. The CDR3 length is 14 residues. V shed 2 bases, J shed 4 bases, and the junction held 4 bases outside the gene matches. Germline CDR1 MNHEY, CDR2 SVGAGI. CDR3 nucleotides: TGTGCCAGCAGTTACCGACAGGGAACCTATGGCTACACCTTC. Its translation is CASSYRQGTYGYTF.

The CDR3 protein is CSVAEGRGPYEQYF. CDR3 nucleotide sequence: TGCAGCGTTGCGGAGGGCAGGGGTCCCTACGAGCAGTACTTC. This chain links TRBV29-1 with TRBJ2-7; D is possibly TRBD1 or TRBD2 (6 bases each). V shed 4 bases and J shed 2 bases, with 15 bases lying between them. Germline V gene sequence: CDR1 SQVTM, CDR2 ANQGSEA. The CDR3 covers 14 residues.

The chain links TRBV6-5 to TRBJ2-1, with D unresolved. Germline CDR1 and CDR2: MNHEY and SVGAGI. The length of the CDR3 is 14 residues. Trimming stripped 2 bases from V and 0 bases from J, with 5 bases between. CDR3 sequence (DNA): TGTGCCAGCAGTTACATGGACTCCTACAATGAGCAGTTCTTC. This encodes CASSYMDSYNEQFF.

This chain uses TRBV5-1 with TRBJ2-4; D possibly corresponds to TRBD2 (5 bases). Germline V gene data show CDR1 as SGHRS and CDR2 as YFSETQ. The CDR3 loop spans 13 amino acids. With 1 base removed from V and 4 bases from J, the gap between germline ends came to 6 bases. CDR3 bases: TGCGCCAGCAGCTTGAGGGAGAAAAACATTCAGTACTTC. This encodes CASSLREKNIQYF.

This clonotype was seen repeatedly, ten times or more. V is TRBV20-1 and J is TRBJ2-7, with D perhaps TRBD2 (6 bases). The CDR3 covers 13 residues. Germline CDR1 is DFQATT and CDR2 is SNEGSKA (reference sequence). Trimming left V 6 bases short and J 7 bases short, with 19 bases between. CDR3 amino acids: CSADEGGRGEQYF. DNA for the CDR3: TGCAGTGCAGATGAGGGAGGCCGTGGTGAGCAGTACTTC.

The table lists this clonotype with a few counts. V and J are TRBV13 and TRBJ2-7; 11 bases map to TRBD2. CDR1 and CDR2 (germline): PRHDT, FYEKMQ (reference sequence). The CDR3 length is 15 residues. With 5 bases clipped from V and 4 bases from J, the junction kept 7 bases outside the gene matches. CDR3 DNA: TGTGCCAGCAGCCCTTCGACTAGCGGGGTTTACGAGCAGTACTTC. This translates into CASSPSTSGVYEQYF.

This clonotype was picked up a small number of times. The chain combines TRBV11-1 with TRBJ2-1; D gene uncertain. The length of the CDR3 is 12 residues. The V end was cut by 1 base, the J end by 8 bases, with 6 bases between. The germline CDR1 and CDR2 sequences are SGHAT and FQDESV (reference sequence). CDR3 in DNA: TGTGCCAGCAGCTTAGGTACCCATGAGCAGTTCTTC. It translates to CASSLGTHEQFF.

The chain recombines TRBV5-1 with TRBJ2-7; tentative D call: TRBD2 (6 bases). The germline V gene encodes CDR1 SGHRS and CDR2 YFSETQ. The V end lost 4 bases, the J end lost 0 bases, and 11 bases lay between the germline ends. This CDR3 has 14 amino acids. Here the CDR3 DNA reads TGCGCCAGCAGCCCTGACGGGGGCTCCTACGAGCAGTACTTC. As protein: CASSPDGGSYEQYF.

The sample holds a few counts of this clonotype. The chain joins TRBV4-3 to TRBJ2-2, with D perhaps matching TRBD1 (5 bases). This CDR3 has 16 amino acids. The V and J ends lost 0 bases and 4 bases respectively, with 12 bases between them. CDR1 is LGHNA and CDR2 is YSLEER in the germline V gene. CDR3 sequence reads: CASSQDSVGVTGELFF. CDR3 nucleotide sequence: TGCGCCAGCAGCCAAGATTCGGTAGGGGTCACCGGGGAGCTGTTTTTT.

The V gene is TRBV12-3 or TRBV12-4, the J gene TRBJ2-1; 7 bases line up with TRBD1. The CDR3 is made up of 12 amino acids. Trimming took 6 bases from V and 10 from J; bases not matched to a gene: 6. The CDR3 loop is CASRIQGSEQFF. CDR3 bases: TGTGCCAGCAGGATACAGGGGAGCGAGCAGTTCTTC.

The V call is TRBV2, the J call TRBJ2-3; 8 bases fit TRBD2. In germline, CDR1 is SNHLY, CDR2 FYNNEI. This CDR3 spans 16 amino acids. With 3 bases clipped from V and 2 bases from J, the junction kept 7 bases outside the gene matches. As DNA, the CDR3 is TGTGCCAGCAGTGAGAATGGCGGGGGGTTCACAGATACGCAGTATTTT. Protein: CASSENGGGFTDTQYF. The variable domain in full, completed from reference TRBV2 and TRBJ2-3, reads EPEVTQTPSHQVTQMGQEVILRCVPISNHLYFYWYRQILGQKVEFLVSFYNNEISEKSEIFDDQFSVERPDGSNFTLKIRSTKLEDSAMYFCASSENGGGFTDTQYFGPGTRLTVL.

The chain recombines TRBV9 with TRBJ2-7; TRBD2 is a possible D gene (6 bases). The CDR3 is made up of 15 amino acids. Per germline, CDR1 SGDLS and CDR2 YYNGEE. With 2 bases removed from V and 4 bases from J, the gap between germline ends came to 16 bases. The DNA of the CDR3 is TGTGCCAGCAGCGTCACCGGGACTGGGTGGTACGAGCAGTACTTC. Protein: CASSVTGTGWYEQYF.

The rearrangement links TRBV4-1 to TRBJ2-2; D gene uncertain. The CDR3 is 16 amino acids. Germline loops: CDR1 MGHRA, CDR2 YSYEKL. V dropped 1 base and J dropped 0 bases, with 9 bases sitting between them. The CDR3 DNA is TGCGCCAGCAGCCAAGGTCCTGCGGCGAACACCGGGGAGCTGTTTTTT. Translating it yields CASSQGPAANTGELFF.

The chain employs TRBV10-2 and TRBJ2-1, with 8 bases that match TRBD2. Germline V gene lookup returns CDR1 WSHSY and CDR2 SAAADI. With 4 bases clipped from V and 0 bases from J, the junction kept 5 bases outside the gene matches. The CDR3 covers 16 residues. The CDR3 DNA is TGCGCCAGCAGTGTGACTAGCGCCTACTCCTACAATGAGCAGTTCTTC. Translated: CASSVTSAYSYNEQFF.

This chain links TRBV20-1 with TRBJ2-5, with D unclear. Germline lookup yields CDR1 DFQATT and CDR2 SNEGSKA (reference sequence). The germline V and J ends were trimmed by 5 bases and 11 bases, with 15 bases remaining between them. The CDR3 consists of 11 residues. The CDR3 loop reads CSAPHLDWQYF. The CDR3 DNA sequence: TGCAGTGCTCCCCACCTGGATTGGCAGTACTTC.